The 23 T cell receptor beta chains below all came from one sample that was sequenced in a study of vaccination and CD4 T cells after COVID-19. With the Oncomine TCR Beta short-read assay, DNA from cultured CD4+ T cells was sequenced. TCRdb redid the calling of the PCR reads with MiXCR, one entry per CDR3 protein. The table records fewer than 3,000 distinct CDR3 sequences, approximately 80% of them present only once. Treatment specified: roughly 10-day PBMC culture with coronavirus spike peptide pools or control peptides (ViraFEST assay). Their antigens remain unidentified. The sequenced material came from CD4+ T cells from blood, cultured in vitro. The origin of the receptors is a human donor who had recovered from COVID-19.

This chain links TRBV6-1 with TRBJ1-3, with a weak D call TRBD1 (5 bases). The germline CDR1 and CDR2 sequences are MNHNS and SASEGT. The CDR3 loop spans 13 amino acids. Trimming shortened V by 11 bases and J by 2 bases, and 13 bases separated the two germline ends. CDR3 in DNA: TGTGCCGGGAGGGACGGCACTGGAAACACCATATATTTT. As protein: CAGRDGTGNTIYF.

This chain uses TRBV6-1 with TRBJ2-1; D assignment may be TRBD1 or TRBD2 (5 bases each). Trimming cost V 8 bases and J 7 bases, with 9 bases left between them. The CDR3 is made up of 11 amino acids. Germline-derived CDR1 and CDR2 are MNHNS and SASEGT. The CDR3 DNA follows: TGTGCCAGCCGGGACGTTAATGAGCAGTTCTTC. It codes for CASRDVNEQFF.

This chain uses TRBV19 with TRBJ1-2; D remains ambiguous. The CDR3 has 17 residues. Between the trimmed V and J ends, which lost 6 bases and 0 bases, there was a span of 20 bases. The V gene's germline CDR1 is LNHDA and CDR2 SQIVND (reference sequence). The CDR3 is CASSRLGGNRANYGYTF. CDR3 DNA sequence: TGTGCCAGTAGCCGTTTGGGCGGAAACAGAGCTAACTATGGCTACACCTTC.

This chain connects TRBV20-1 to TRBJ2-2, with D perhaps matching TRBD1 or TRBD2 (6 bases each). CDR3 size: 15 residues. With 6 bases removed from V and 4 bases from J, the gap between germline ends came to 18 bases. The germline V gene encodes CDR1 DFQATT and CDR2 SNEGSKA (reference sequence). CDR3 sequence reads: CSARKSGEVTGELFF. The CDR3 DNA reads as TGCAGTGCCAGGAAGTCAGGGGAGGTCACCGGGGAGCTGTTTTTT.

The gene calls are TRBV6-1 and TRBJ1-2; a weak D match, TRBD1 (5 bases). V shed 8 bases and J shed 7 bases, with 14 bases lying between them. This CDR3 is 12 amino acids long. Germline V gene lookup returns CDR1 MNHNS and CDR2 SASEGT. The CDR3 loop reads CASVSGVSGYTF. DNA of the CDR3: TGTGCCAGCGTATCGGGGGTTAGTGGCTACACCTTC.

In this sample, this clonotype turned up once. V and J are TRBV12-3 or TRBV12-4 and TRBJ1-2; no reliable D call. Between the trimmed V and J ends, which lost 3 bases and 4 bases, there was a span of 12 bases. CDR3 length: 14 amino acids. DNA for the CDR3: TGTGCCAGCAGTTTCTCGAGCAGGCCCTATGGCTACACCTTC. It specifies CASSFSSRPYGYTF.

The chain joins TRBV27 to TRBJ1-1; TRBD1 might be the D (5 bases). This CDR3 is 14 amino acids long. The V gene's germline CDR1 is MNHEY and CDR2 SMNVEV (reference sequence). V was pared by 6 bases and J by 1 base, with 12 bases between. The CDR3 region has the DNA TGTGCCAGCAGACGCTCGGGGCCGAACACTGAAGCTTTCTTT. Translating it yields CASRRSGPNTEAFF.

The rearrangement uses TRBV15 and TRBJ2-6; D gene unclear. CDR3 size: 14 residues. Germline V lookup: CDR1 LNHNV, CDR2 YYDKDF (reference sequence). V lost 5 bases and J 0 bases, leaving 5 bases between the germline ends. The CDR3: CATSLSSGANVLTF. The CDR3 bases are TGTGCCACCAGCTTGAGCTCTGGGGCCAACGTCCTGACTTTC. Filled out from reference TRBV15 and TRBJ2-6, the complete variable domain reads DAMVIQNPRYQVTQFGKPVTLSCSQTLNHNVMYWYQQKSSQAPKLLFHYYDKDFNNEADTPDNFQSRRPNTSFCFLDIRSPGLGDTAMYLCATSLSSGANVLTFGAGSRLTVL.

The chain combines TRBV12-3 or TRBV12-4 with TRBJ1-2; D remains unclear. Trimming pared 3 bases from V and 8 bases from J, leaving 16 bases between. This CDR3 has 14 residues. CDR3 protein: CASSFSVGGYGYTF. The CDR3 region has the DNA TGTGCCAGCAGTTTTTCGGTGGGCGGGTACGGCTACACCTTC.

This clonotype was seen once. The chain has TRBV28 and TRBJ1-1; D gene unclear. This CDR3 has 11 amino acids. Germline loops: CDR1 MDHEN, CDR2 SYDVKM. Trimming stripped 9 bases from V and 0 bases from J, with 5 bases between. CDR3 region: CASLVNTEAFF. The CDR3 nucleotides are TGTGCCAGTCTGGTGAACACTGAAGCTTTCTTT. The complete variable domain, with remaining parts taken from reference TRBV28 and TRBJ1-1, reads DVKVTQSSRYLVKRTGEKVFLECVQDMDHENMFWYRQDPGLGLRLIYFSYDVKMKEKGDIPEGYSVSREKKERFSLILESASTNQTSMYLCASLVNTEAFFGQGTRLTVV.

This clonotype was counted only a few times. The chain is built from TRBV20-1 and TRBJ2-7; 10 positions match TRBD1. V lost 2 bases to trimming and J lost 4 bases; unmatched junction nucleotides: 5. There are 14 residues in the CDR3. CDR1 is DFQATT and CDR2 is SNEGSKA in the germline V gene (reference sequence). CDR3 region: CSARRDRGTYEQYF. CDR3 in DNA: TGCAGTGCTAGAAGGGACAGGGGTACATACGAGCAGTACTTC.

The genes are TRBV7-6 and TRBJ1-2; 11 bases fit TRBD1. Germline trimming cut 5 bases from V and 6 bases from J; bases unmatched to any gene: 11. The CDR3 totals 16 residues. Germline-derived CDR1 and CDR2 are SGHVS and FNYEAQ. CDR3 sequence: CASSTPGQGVLNGYTF. The CDR3 DNA reads as TGTGCCAGCAGCACCCCGGGACAGGGGGTTTTGAATGGCTACACCTTC.

The chain links TRBV7-3 to TRBJ2-5; D unresolved. Germline V gene sequence: CDR1 SGHTA, CDR2 FQGTGA. V was pared by 5 bases and J by 0 bases, with 7 bases between. This CDR3 contains 13 residues. In DNA form, the CDR3 reads TGTGCCAGCAGCCCGCGGAACCAAGAGACCCAGTACTTC. The encoded protein is CASSPRNQETQYF.

The chain combines TRBV15 with TRBJ1-5; D is unclear. With 0 bases removed from V and 5 bases from J, the gap between germline ends came to 8 bases. The CDR3 runs to 14 residues. CDR1 and CDR2 from the germline V gene are LNHNV and YYDKDF (reference sequence). CDR3 loop: CATSRDGRDQPQHF. The CDR3 bases are TGTGCCACCAGCAGAGATGGACGGGATCAGCCCCAGCATTTT.

J is TRBJ1-3 and V is TRBV28; 9 bases align to TRBD1. The length of the CDR3 is 12 residues. With 5 bases clipped from V and 10 bases from J, the junction kept 3 bases outside the gene matches. Germline V gives CDR1 MDHEN, CDR2 SYDVKM. CDR3 amino acids: CASSTGTGTIYF. In nucleotides, the CDR3 is TGTGCCAGCAGTACCGGGACAGGGACCATATATTTT.

This chain links TRBV30 with TRBJ2-7, with TRBD2 matching 14 bases. The CDR3 is made up of 20 amino acids. V shed 2 bases and J 0 bases; nucleotides not matched to a gene: 15. In germline, CDR1 is GTSNPN, CDR2 SVGIG (reference sequence). The CDR3 sequence: CAWSKTRITGTSGSSYEQYF. The DNA for the CDR3 is TGTGCCTGGAGTAAAACTCGCATCACCGGGACTAGCGGGAGCTCCTACGAGCAGTACTTC.

This rearrangement joins TRBV20-1 to TRBJ1-3; D not certain. The CDR3 has 13 residues. Germline CDR1 reads DFQATT; CDR2 reads SNEGSKA (reference sequence). With 0 bases removed from V and 0 bases from J, the gap between germline ends came to 3 bases. The CDR3 loop is CSARELSGNTIYF. CDR3 in DNA: TGCAGTGCTAGAGAACTCTCTGGAAACACCATATATTTT.

By share, this clonotype ranks as medium-sized (0.01 to 0.1%). This chain joins TRBV5-8 and TRBJ1-5; D is ambiguous. This CDR3 comprises 14 residues. The V end was cut by 2 bases, the J end by 3 bases, with 9 bases between. Germline CDR1 SGHTS, CDR2 YDEGEE. CDR3 DNA sequence: TGTGCCAGCAGCTTAGATCCCAACAATCAGCCCCAGCATTTT. Translation gives CASSLDPNNQPQHF.

The chain employs TRBV2 and TRBJ1-3, with D possibly being TRBD1 (6 bases). Between the trimmed V and J ends, which lost 2 bases and 6 bases, there was a span of 11 bases. Germline V CDR1 and CDR2: SNHLY, FYNNEI. The CDR3 extends over 14 amino acids. The DNA of the CDR3 is TGTGCCAGCAGTGAACAAGCAGGGGAAAACACCATATATTTT. It codes for CASSEQAGENTIYF. Based on the CDR3 plus reference TRBV2 and TRBJ1-3, the full variable domain is EPEVTQTPSHQVTQMGQEVILRCVPISNHLYFYWYRQILGQKVEFLVSFYNNEISEKSEIFDDQFSVERPDGSNFTLKIRSTKLEDSAMYFCASSEQAGENTIYFGEGSWLTVV.

V usage is TRBV7-8 and J usage is TRBJ2-1; 9 bases match TRBD2. Germline V gene lookup returns CDR1 SGHVS and CDR2 FQNEAQ. There are 17 residues in the CDR3. J lost 6 bases, V lost 4 bases, and 13 bases had no gene match. The DNA of the CDR3 is TGTGCCAGCAGCTCCGCGGGAGGGCGGGGGAGAGCCAATGAGCAGTTCTTC. It yields the protein CASSSAGGRGRANEQFF. The entire variable domain, with the rest obtained from reference TRBV7-8 and TRBJ2-1, is as follows: GAGVSQSPRYKVAKRGQDVALRCDPISGHVSLFWYQQALGQGPEFLTYFQNEAQLDKSGLPSDRFFAERPEGSVSTLKIQRTQQEDSAVYLCASSSAGGRGRANEQFFGPGTRLTVL.

V gene TRBV19 combines with J gene TRBJ1-2; maybe TRBD1 (5 bases). This CDR3 region has 11 residues. V gave up 9 bases and J gave up 6 bases, with 11 bases separating them. CDR1 and CDR2 (germline): LNHDA, SQIVND (reference sequence). DNA for the CDR3: TGTGCCAGGCAGGGTTTCCATGGCTACACCTTC. Amino acid sequence: CARQGFHGYTF.

The genes are TRBV15 and TRBJ1-2, with 9 bases aligning to TRBD1. CDR1 is LNHNV and CDR2 is YYDKDF in the germline V gene (reference sequence). CDR3 size: 13 residues. Losses at the gene ends were 3 bases for V and 8 bases for J; bases not matched to a gene: 4. Here the CDR3 reads CATSSRTGEGYTF. In DNA, the CDR3 is TGTGCCACCAGCAGTCGGACAGGGGAAGGCTACACCTTC.

The J gene is TRBJ2-7, the V gene TRBV6-1; D not resolved. V was trimmed by 5 bases and J by 0 bases, leaving 8 bases between them. The germline V gene has CDR1 MNHNS and CDR2 SASEGT. The CDR3 is 13 residues long. The CDR3 reads CASSKGRSYEQYF. In DNA, the CDR3 is TGTGCCAGCAGTAAGGGCCGCTCCTACGAGCAGTACTTC.